This is a list of T cell receptor beta chains from one sample in a study of blood T cell repertoires in COVID-19. The data were produced by immunoSEQ multiplex PCR, yet TCRdb's version contains in-frame clones alone and is incomplete. This table has about 150,000 clones, about 90% appearing once. Specimen: peripheral blood. The receptors stem from a man of 80 years or more with acute or convalescent COVID-19. Both conserved end residues are part of each CDR3. Rows may omit the clone size; those that give it use once, few, many or a size class.

j_gene | len | abundance | v_gene | CDR3aa
TRBJ2-1 | 15 | . | TRBV5-1 | CASSLDWSSYNEQFF
TRBJ1-6 | 15 | once | TRBV5-4 | CASSLTRAADSPLHF
TRBJ2-1 | 11 | . | TRBV18 | CASSLQNEQFF
TRBJ1-2 | 14 | . | TRBV7-2 | CASNTFGGNDGYTF
TRBJ2-1 | 17 | . | TRBV28 | CASRTPASGAIGNEQFF
TRBJ2-1 | 13 | once | TRBV29-1 | CSVFSVAYNEQFF
TRBJ1-1 | 14 | . | TRBV18 | CASSPGQENTEAFF
TRBJ2-5 | 15 | . | TRBV3-1/TRBV3-2 | CASSQHGPGQETQYF
TRBJ2-7 | 14 | . | TRBV28 | CASSWDSLPYEQYF
TRBJ2-3 | 17 | . | TRBV14 | CASSPDIEKPSTDTQYF
TRBJ2-5 | 14 | . | TRBV5-1 | CASSPTSVQETQYF
TRBJ1-4 | 18 | . | TRBV5-4 | CASSLGGQGALSNEKLFF
TRBJ1-5 | 13 | . | TRBV29-1 | CSVSENSNQPQHF
TRBJ2-7 | 15 | . | TRBV7-9 | CASREGGDRYYEQYF
TRBJ2-7 | 15 | . | TRBV5-4 | CASSPGQGAAAEQYF
TRBJ2-3 | 14 | . | TRBV3-1/TRBV3-2 | CASRLAGGPGTQYF
TRBJ2-3 | 15 | . | TRBV29-1 | CSVEPTSTSTDTQYF
TRBJ1-2 | 16 | . | TRBV6-6 | CASSSPTQGTTYGYTF
TRBJ2-1 | 15 | few | TRBV19 | CASREGQGSYNEQFF
TRBJ2-1 | 15 | . | TRBV5-1 | CASSPTPGSYNEQFF
TRBJ2-5 | 12 | once | TRBV29-1 | CSATTGYQTQYF
TRBJ1-1 | 16 | once | TRBV18 | CASSPLVQAWITEAFF
TRBJ2-1 | 16 | . | TRBV5-1 | CASSLEQGVSYNEQFF
TRBJ1-3 | 16 | . | TRBV10-3 | CAISELGTATGNTIYF
TRBJ2-3 | 14 | . | TRBV6-4 | CARGLAGGPDTQYF